The 3 T cell receptor beta chains reported below all come from one sample, sequenced in a study of control samples from healthy donors and cancer patients. The data were produced by immunoSEQ multiplex PCR, yet TCRdb's version contains in-frame clones alone and is incomplete. The sample has tens of thousands of clones; about 88% are singletons. Sequencing was done on a sample of blood. All receptors derive from a man aged 50 to 59 in good health.

The chain uses TRBV14 and TRBJ2-5; D gene ambiguous. The CDR3 is 16 amino acids. Trimming pared 1 base from V and 1 base from J, leaving 13 bases between. CDR1 is SGHDN and CDR2 is FVKESK in the germline V gene. The CDR3 sequence is CASSQGYTGLQETQYF. The DNA for the CDR3 is TGTGCCAGCAGCCAAGGATACACGGGTCTCCAAGAGACCCAGTACTTC.

The chain uses TRBV27 and TRBJ1-6, with D unresolved. Germline CDR1 MNHEY, CDR2 SMNVEV (reference sequence). Trimming took 5 bases from V and 14 from J, leaving 19 bases between them. CDR3 size: 14 residues. The CDR3 spells CASSPEVPVPTLHF. CDR3 coding DNA: TGTGCCAGCAGTCCTGAAGTTCCCGTGCCCACCCTCCACTTT.

This clone was detected only once. The rearrangement joins TRBV9 to TRBJ1-3, with TRBD1 matching 7 bases. Looked up from germline, CDR1 is SGDLS and CDR2 is YYNGEE. Losses at the gene ends were 4 bases for V and 3 bases for J; bases not matched to a gene: 16. The CDR3 extends over 18 amino acids. This chain's CDR3 is CASSNLYQTGTNGNTIYF. The CDR3 coding sequence is TGTGCCAGCAGCAACCTCTACCAGACAGGGACGAATGGAAACACCATATATTTT.